This T cell receptor (beta chain) emerged from a study of T cells in Graves' hyperthyroidism and ophthalmopathy (dated by TCRdb to the late 2010s). Study-wide context: Peripheral blood was collected at initial diagnosis, before any treatment. To identify distinguishing TCR V-J signatures, a discovery cohort of 100 patients was used, comprising 43 with Graves' ophthalmopathy and some 57 with stable Graves' hyperthyroidism. Prospective prediction of ophthalmopathy was tested in an independent validation cohort consisting of some 18 hyperthyroidism patients and around 16 patients who later progressed to ophthalmopathy. The 100 discovery patients were randomly split 7:3 into training and test sets. In more than five Graves' hyperthyroidism patients, the study also compared T-cell repertoires from thyroid tissue with T-cell repertoires from blood. After sampling, hyperthyroidism patients received methimazole starting at 30 mg daily, and ophthalmopathy patients received high-dose intravenous methylprednisolone. TCR Vbeta CDR3 sequencing of 135 peripheral blood samples (about 45 ophthalmopathy, about 80 hyperthyroidism and 17 progressor patients) is reported in the paper.

Summary of the overall study and its limitations: No statistical method was used to set the sample size in advance, and investigators knew the group allocation. Most expanded thyroid clonotypes (frequency above 0.001) were also detected in blood, suggesting blood repertoires may reflect thyroid immune responses. In validation, progression to ophthalmopathy was predicted by the model with nearly 71% sensitivity and 72.22% specificity, a median of around 5.9 months before onset. A 13 V-J signature model separated ophthalmopathy from stable hyperthyroidism, with approximately 87% sensitivity and roughly 81% specificity in cross-validation and 80%/75% in testing.

This clonotype was observed at least ten times. What antigen it recognizes has not been identified. Per-base qualities were not stored, and no clone one base away is much larger. In the ophthalmopathy patients, disease was moderately to severely active, with a Clinical Activity Score of 3 or more, a NOSPECS grade of 4 or more, and a duration of less than 3 months. Exclusion was applied to patients with uncontrolled infections, other autoimmune diseases, pregnancy or lactation. Diagnoses relied on clinical symptoms, serum thyroxine and TRAb, thyroid ultrasound and orbital computed tomography. PBMCs were separated from roughly 10 ml of fresh peripheral blood using Ficoll-Paque density gradient centrifugation. Total RNA was extracted using Trizol reagent, and RNA quality was assessed on an Agilent 2100 Bioanalyzer. Amplification of TCR beta CDR3 regions was carried out from RNA transcripts. A first-round RT-PCR of the TCR CDR3 used the HTBI primer set with the Qiagen OneStep RT-PCR kit. Libraries were constructed in a second round of multiplex PCR, after which size selection and purification were carried out. Libraries were sequenced paired-end with 100 bp reads on an Illumina HiSeq2000. Concerning the study's data processing: SOAPnuke was used to process the raw data, removing reads that contained adapters or uncalled bases, had a mean Phred below 15, or lacked an exact match to the constant primer or identifier. High-quality paired reads were merged with COPE v1.2.5, and unique nucleotide sequences were defined as clonotypes. Clonotypes were aligned to IMGT TRBV, TRBD and TRBJ reference segments using MiTCR v1.1. The analysis included only V-J combinations with a frequency above 0.0001, which together covered 98% to 99.2% of the repertoires. A TCS score was defined as the ratio between F50 (clonal expansion) and ExV (chaos), using BLOSUM62-based TCRdist between CDR3 peptides within each V-J. Welch's t-statistics and random forest reduced fewer than 600 V-J features to roughly 13, which were used in a naive Bayes classifier (R e1071). TCRdb took the public reads, trimmed them with fastp at Q25, ran MiXCR for clone calling and kept in-frame beta chains. Every CDR3 protein is listed once, alongside the most common genes and DNA of its rows. These V and J calls originate from TCRdb's pipeline instead of the authors' own analysis. The sample has a few hundred thousand distinct CDR3 sequences on record, 14% of them singletons. The top ten hold around 20% of the sample.

The sequenced material came from blood. The source is a woman in her 30s with Graves' ophthalmopathy.

The nucleotide sequence reads as follows: TGTGCCACCAGTGGGACAGGGAACACCGGGGAGCTGTTTTTT. Protein translation: CATSGTGNTGELFF. The chain employs TRBV24-1 and TRBJ2-2; 7 bases in the middle match TRBD1. From cysteine to phenylalanine, the CDR3 is 14 amino acids long. The only DNA kept is the CDR3, 42 bases in frame from the first base. Per the germline V gene, KGHDR is the CDR1 and SFDVKD is the CDR2. Trimming takes 5 bases off V and 1 base off J; junction bases not matched to a gene: 0.